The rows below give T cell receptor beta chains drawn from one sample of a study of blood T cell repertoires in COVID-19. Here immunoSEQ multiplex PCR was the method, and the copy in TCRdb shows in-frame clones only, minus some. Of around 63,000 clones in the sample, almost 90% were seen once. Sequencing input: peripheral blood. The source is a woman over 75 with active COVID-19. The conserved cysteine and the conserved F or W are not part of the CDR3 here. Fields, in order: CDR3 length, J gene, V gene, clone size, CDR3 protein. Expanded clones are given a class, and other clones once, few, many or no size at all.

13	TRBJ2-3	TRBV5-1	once	ASSLGTSGGDTQY
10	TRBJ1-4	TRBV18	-	ASSRGSEKLF
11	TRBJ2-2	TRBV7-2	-	ASRTGRTGELF
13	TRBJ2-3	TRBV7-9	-	ASSPLAGVTDTQY
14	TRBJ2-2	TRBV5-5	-	ASSPVTTVWSGELF
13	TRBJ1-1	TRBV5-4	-	ASSLPGTMNTEAF
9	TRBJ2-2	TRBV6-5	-	ASKGPGELF
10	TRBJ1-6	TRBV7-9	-	AGHPGDSPLH
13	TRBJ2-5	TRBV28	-	ASSSPGEGQETQY
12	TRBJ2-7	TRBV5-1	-	ASSLEQHSYEQY
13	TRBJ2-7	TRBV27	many	ASSPGQLISYEQY
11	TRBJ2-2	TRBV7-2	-	ASHMRASGELF
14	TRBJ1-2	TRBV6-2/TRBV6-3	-	ASSDRGSSSGNGYT
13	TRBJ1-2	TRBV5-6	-	ASSLDPRGNYGYT
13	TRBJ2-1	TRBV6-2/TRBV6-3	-	ASSYRTGTYNEQF
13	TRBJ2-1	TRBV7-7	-	ASSLSGGVYNEQF
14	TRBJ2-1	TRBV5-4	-	ASSLGGFSSYNEQF
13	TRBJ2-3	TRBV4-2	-	ASSYFSQSTDTQY
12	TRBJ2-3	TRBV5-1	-	ASSFLTSTDTQY
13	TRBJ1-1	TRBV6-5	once	ASRPTGTTNTEAF
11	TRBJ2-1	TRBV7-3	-	ASSPQEGGEQF
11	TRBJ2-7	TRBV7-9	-	ASSPGDTREQY
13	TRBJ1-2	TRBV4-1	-	ASSQAPVVHYGYT
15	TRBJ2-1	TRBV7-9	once	ASSPREGLPSYNEQF
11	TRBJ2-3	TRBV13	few	ASSSYLTDTQY
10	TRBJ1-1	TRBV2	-	ASSSAGRRAF
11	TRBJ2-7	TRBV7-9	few	ASSPGGRNEQY
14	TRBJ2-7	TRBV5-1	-	ASSLGGEEGRYEQY
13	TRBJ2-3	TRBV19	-	ASSIRRGLTDTQY
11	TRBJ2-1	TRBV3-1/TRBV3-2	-	ASSRDRINEQF
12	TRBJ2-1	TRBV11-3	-	ASSQRGDYNEQF
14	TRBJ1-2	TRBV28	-	ASSSAGGTGVYGYT